Listed below are T cell receptor beta chains from one sample, sequenced in a study of blood T cell repertoires in COVID-19. The method was immunoSEQ multiplex PCR; TCRdb's version includes in-frame clones alone and lacks a portion of them. The sample consists of roughly 100,000 clones, about 87% of them appearing once. The sample consisted of peripheral blood. Source of these receptors: a human donor in a cohort sampled during active or convalescent COVID-19. The CDR3 runs from the conserved cysteine through the conserved F or W. D genes are given only for firm matches. Clone size is stated in some rows and not others, as once, few, many or a class when expanded.

abundance	d_gene	v_gene	j_gene	CDR3nt	CDR3aa
NA	NA	TRBV6-1	TRBJ2-3	TGTGCCAGCAGTGCCAACGAGGGGGGGGGCACAGATACGCAGTATTTT	CASSANEGGGTDTQYF
hyperexpanded	TRBD1	TRBV28	TRBJ2-3	TGTGCCAGCAGTTTGGAGGGACAGGGAGATACGCAGTATTTT	CASSLEGQGDTQYF
NA	TRBD1	TRBV19	TRBJ2-1	TGTGCCAGTAGTAGGGGGACAGGGGGACGTTTGAAGGAGCAGTTCTTC	CASSRGTGGRLKEQFF
NA	NA	TRBV9	TRBJ1-1	TGTGCCAGCAGCTTTTCCATGAACACTGAAGCTTTCTTT	CASSFSMNTEAFF
NA	NA	TRBV3-1/TRBV3-2	TRBJ1-5	TGTGCCAGCAGCCAAGCAGGCCAGCCCCAGCATTTT	CASSQAGQPQHF
once	NA	TRBV3-1/TRBV3-2	TRBJ2-7	TGTGCCAGCAGCCGCCGGGGTAACTACGAGCAGTACTTC	CASSRRGNYEQYF
NA	TRBD1	TRBV6-5	TRBJ2-7	TGTGCCAGCAGCCGGGACAGGTCCTACGAGCAGTACTTC	CASSRDRSYEQYF
NA	TRBD2	TRBV15	TRBJ2-1	TGTGCCACCAGCAGAGATCTGAAGCGGGGTTTCGGCAATGAGCAGTTCTTC	CATSRDLKRGFGNEQFF
NA	NA	TRBV13	TRBJ2-3	TGTGCCAGCAGCCCGGGGAGAAGCAGCACAGATACGCAGTATTTT	CASSPGRSSTDTQYF
NA	NA	TRBV27	TRBJ1-6	TGTGCCAGCAGCTCCAGGGAGGCCGACAGCTCACCCCTCCACTTT	CASSSREADSSPLHF
NA	TRBD1	TRBV5-1	TRBJ1-1	TGCGCCAGCAGCCCTCCAGGAGGGACAGGGAACACTGAAGCTTTCTTT	CASSPPGGTGNTEAFF
NA	TRBD1	TRBV5-1	TRBJ2-1	TGCGCCAGCAGCACCTCCTCCGGGACAGGGGATGAGCAGTTCTTC	CASSTSSGTGDEQFF
NA	TRBD1	TRBV5-1	TRBJ1-1	TGCGCCAGCAGCTTGGGACAGGGGGCGCAGGGTGGGAACACTGAAGCTTTCTTT	CASSLGQGAQGGNTEAFF
NA	TRBD1	TRBV6-2/TRBV6-3	TRBJ1-3	TGTGCCAGCAGCTGGGACAGCTCGGGAAACACCATATATTTT	CASSWDSSGNTIYF
NA	TRBD2	TRBV9	TRBJ2-2	TGTGCCAGCAGCCCAGGTCCCGGGACTAGCGGGGGGCCCGGGGAGCTGTTTTTT	CASSPGPGTSGGPGELFF
NA	NA	TRBV5-8	TRBJ1-5	TGTGCCAGCAGCCCGGGACTGCAAAATCAGCCCCAGCATTTT	CASSPGLQNQPQHF
NA	NA	TRBV5-1	TRBJ2-7	TGCGCCAGCAGCTTGGCGGGAACTAGAAATCCCTACGAGCAGTACTTC	CASSLAGTRNPYEQYF
NA	NA	TRBV4-2	TRBJ1-5	TGTGCCAGCAGCCAAGAGGGGGGTTATAGCAATCAGCCCCAGCATTTT	CASSQEGGYSNQPQHF
many	NA	TRBV7-2	TRBJ1-4	TGTGCCAGCAGCTTAGGCCAGGGAGGTGAAAAACTGTTTTTT	CASSLGQGGEKLFF
NA	NA	TRBV6-5	TRBJ1-1	TGTGCCAGCAGGGGGCGGAACACTGAAGCTTTCTTT	CASRGRNTEAFF
NA	TRBD1	TRBV27	TRBJ2-7	TGTGCCAGCAGCATTAAACAGGGGTACGAGCAGTACTTC	CASSIKQGYEQYF
NA	NA	TRBV19	TRBJ2-2	TGTGCCAGTAGTATTATGCAGGCCCTATCTTTCGGGGAGCTGTTTTTT	CASSIMQALSFGELFF
NA	TRBD1	TRBV3-1/TRBV3-2	TRBJ2-1	TGTGCCAGCAGCCGAACGGGACAGGGGAACCATGAGCAGTTCTTC	CASSRTGQGNHEQFF
NA	NA	TRBV5-1	TRBJ1-1	TGCGCCAGCAGCGTCGGGACAACGAACACTGAAGCTTTCTTT	CASSVGTTNTEAFF